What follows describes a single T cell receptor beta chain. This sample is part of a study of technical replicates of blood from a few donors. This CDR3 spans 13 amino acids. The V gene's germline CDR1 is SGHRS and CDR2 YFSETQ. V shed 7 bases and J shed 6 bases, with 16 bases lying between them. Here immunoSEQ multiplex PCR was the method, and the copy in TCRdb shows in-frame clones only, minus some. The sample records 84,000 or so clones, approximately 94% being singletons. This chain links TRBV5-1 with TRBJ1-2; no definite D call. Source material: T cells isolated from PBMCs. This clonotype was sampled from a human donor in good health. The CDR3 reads CASHPEDGDGYTF. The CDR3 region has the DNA TGCGCCAGCCACCCCGAGGACGGGGATGGCTACACCTTC.